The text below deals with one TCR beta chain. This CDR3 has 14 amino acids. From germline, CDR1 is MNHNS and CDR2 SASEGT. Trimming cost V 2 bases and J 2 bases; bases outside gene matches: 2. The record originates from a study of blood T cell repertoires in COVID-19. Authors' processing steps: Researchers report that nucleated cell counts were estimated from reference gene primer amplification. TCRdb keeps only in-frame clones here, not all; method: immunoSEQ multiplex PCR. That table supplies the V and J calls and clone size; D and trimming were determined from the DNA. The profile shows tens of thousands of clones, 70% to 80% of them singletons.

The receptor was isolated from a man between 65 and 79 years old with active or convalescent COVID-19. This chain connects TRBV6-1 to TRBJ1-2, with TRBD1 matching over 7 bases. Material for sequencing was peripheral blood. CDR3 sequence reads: CASSEPGQNYGYTF. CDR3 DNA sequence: TGTGCCAGCAGTGAACCGGGACAGAACTATGGCTACACCTTC.